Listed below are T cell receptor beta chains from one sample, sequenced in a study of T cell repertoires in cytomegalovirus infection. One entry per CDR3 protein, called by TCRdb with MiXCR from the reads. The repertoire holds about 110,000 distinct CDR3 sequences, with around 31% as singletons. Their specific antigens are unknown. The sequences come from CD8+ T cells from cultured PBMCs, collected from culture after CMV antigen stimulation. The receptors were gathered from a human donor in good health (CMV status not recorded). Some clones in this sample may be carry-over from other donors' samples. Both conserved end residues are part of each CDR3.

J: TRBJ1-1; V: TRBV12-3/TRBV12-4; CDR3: CASSLAGEAFF
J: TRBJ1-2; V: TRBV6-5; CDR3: CASSYEGKYGYGYTF
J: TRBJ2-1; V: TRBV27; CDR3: CASSPRQALNEQFF
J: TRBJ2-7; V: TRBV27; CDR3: CASSFSNGPYEQYF
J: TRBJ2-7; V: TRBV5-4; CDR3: CASSFGEALSYEQYF
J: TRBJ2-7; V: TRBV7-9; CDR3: CASSFSGGRSYEQYF
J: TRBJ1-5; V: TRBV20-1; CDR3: CSARELTKGSNQPQHF
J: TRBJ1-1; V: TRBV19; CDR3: CASSPSYLGTEAFF
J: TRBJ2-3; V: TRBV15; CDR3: CATSSGLDTDTQYF
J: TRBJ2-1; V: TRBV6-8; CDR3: CASSYIAGGHNEQFF
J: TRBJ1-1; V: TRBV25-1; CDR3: CASSGRPDHNRMNTEAFF
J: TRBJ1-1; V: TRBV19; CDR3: CASSITSSTEAFF
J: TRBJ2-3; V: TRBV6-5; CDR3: CASSYLSSGGDTQYF
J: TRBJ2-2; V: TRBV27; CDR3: CASSNGLAPRNGELFF
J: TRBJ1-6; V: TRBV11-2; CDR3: CASSPNTDSPLHF
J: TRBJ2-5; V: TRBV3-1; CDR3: CASSQDRPGASYRETQYF
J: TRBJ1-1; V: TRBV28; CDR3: CASSLSGGMNTEAFF
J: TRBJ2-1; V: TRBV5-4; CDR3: CASSPRDRAPNEQFF
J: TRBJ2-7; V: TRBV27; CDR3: CASSLFSGMPYEQYF
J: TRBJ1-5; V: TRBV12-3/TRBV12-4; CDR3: CASSLTGNQPQHF
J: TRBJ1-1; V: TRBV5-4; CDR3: CASSFQGVTEAFF
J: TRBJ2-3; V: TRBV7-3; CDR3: CASSLWSTSTLGDTDTQYF
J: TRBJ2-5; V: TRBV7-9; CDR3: CASGTVSGETQYF
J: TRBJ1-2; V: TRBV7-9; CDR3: CASSPGQLYGYTF
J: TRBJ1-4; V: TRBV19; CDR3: CASSNSGATNDKLFF
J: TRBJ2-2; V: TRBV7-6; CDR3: CASTGSNTGELFF
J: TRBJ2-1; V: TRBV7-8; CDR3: CASSLAPASGDNEQFF
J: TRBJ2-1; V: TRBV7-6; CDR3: CASSLGQGSLPNEQFF
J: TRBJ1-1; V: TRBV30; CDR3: CAWSTGQGNTEAFF
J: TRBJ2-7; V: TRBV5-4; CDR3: CASSFQGAEEQYF
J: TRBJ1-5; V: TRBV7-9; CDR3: CASSLELGGASQPQHF
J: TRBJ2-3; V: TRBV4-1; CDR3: CASSDRDRGRIDTQYF
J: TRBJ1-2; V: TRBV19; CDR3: CASSIDEGLNYGYTF
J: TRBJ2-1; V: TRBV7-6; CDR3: CASSTLATHEQFF
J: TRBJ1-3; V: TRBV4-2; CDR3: CASSQVFGDSGNTIYF
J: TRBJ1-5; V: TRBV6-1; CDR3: CASTPGGGGPSNQPQHF
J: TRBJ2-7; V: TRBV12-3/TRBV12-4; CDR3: CASSSGRGDEQYF
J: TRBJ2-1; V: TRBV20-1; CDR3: CSARDRVSYNEQFF